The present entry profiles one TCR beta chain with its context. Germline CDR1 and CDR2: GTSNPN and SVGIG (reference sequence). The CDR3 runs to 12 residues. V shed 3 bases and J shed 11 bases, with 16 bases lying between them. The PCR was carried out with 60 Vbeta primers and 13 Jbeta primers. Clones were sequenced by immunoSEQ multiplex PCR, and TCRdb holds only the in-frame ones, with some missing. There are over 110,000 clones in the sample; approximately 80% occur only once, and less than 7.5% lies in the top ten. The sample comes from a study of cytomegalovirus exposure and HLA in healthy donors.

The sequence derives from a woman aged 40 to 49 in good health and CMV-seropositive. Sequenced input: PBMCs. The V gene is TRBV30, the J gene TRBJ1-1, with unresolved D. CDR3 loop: CAWSRGIREAFF. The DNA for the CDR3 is TGTGCCTGGAGCAGAGGGATACGGGAGGCTTTCTTT.